This TCR beta chain stems from a study of lymphopenia after photon versus proton radiotherapy. Data came from immunoSEQ multiplex PCR; TCRdb stores just in-frame clones and leaves some out. The sample includes some 20,000 clones, 88% of them seen just once. Study results and limitations: Better survival with proton therapy was suggested as possible, not demonstrated. Post-nadir diversity loss with photons came from oligoclonal expansion, particularly CD8+ Temra cells.

Worth noting for this clone: The antigen remains undetermined.

The sequence was collected from a man aged 65 to 85 with pancreatic cancer. Sample: peripheral blood, taken from a patient treated with proton-based radiotherapy.

The DNA of the CDR3 is TGTGCCAGCAGCCACCTGACAGGGGCGGGGGGCTACACCTTC. It is translated as CASSHLTGAGGYTF. The chain combines TRBV14 with TRBJ1-2, with TRBD1 matching 8 bases. The CDR3 runs to 14 residues. Germline-derived CDR1 and CDR2 are SGHDN and FVKESK. V trimming: 3 bases; J trimming: 8 bases; junction bases outside the gene matches: 8. Using reference TRBV14 and TRBJ1-2 for the parts outside the CDR3, the full variable domain is EAGVTQFPSHSVIEKGQTVTLRCDPISGHDNLYWYRRVMGKEIKFLLHFVKESKQDESGMPNNRFLAERTGGTYSTLKVQPAELEDSGVYFCASSHLTGAGGYTFGSGTRLTVV.